This TCR beta chain was found in a study of control samples from healthy donors and cancer patients. The CDR3 is 12 amino acids. Trimming removed 7 bases from V and 6 bases from J, with 13 bases in between. The protocol was immunoSEQ multiplex PCR, while the TCRdb copy is restricted to in-frame clones and leaves out a portion. The sample lists about 95,000 clones, 85% occurring once. This receptor was obtained from a man aged 25 to 40 in good health. The rearrangement uses TRBV12-3 or TRBV12-4 and TRBJ2-7, with D perhaps assigned TRBD1 or TRBD2 (5 bases each). The sequenced material came from blood. The CDR3: CASTTGRSEQYF. CDR3 coding DNA: TGTGCCAGCACCACGGGGCGGTCCGAGCAGTACTTC.